The 13 T cell receptor beta chains below all came from one sample that was sequenced in a study of blood T cells in healthy people across ages. It was with a sample-barcoded 5' primer and a J-beta primer mix that a second PCR of roughly 7 to 12 cycles was run. TCRdb reanalysed the 5' RACE reads using MiXCR and keeps one entry per CDR3 protein. The table shows roughly 800,000 distinct CDR3 sequences, with about 62% occurring only once. Sequenced: blood. The receptors derive from a man under 40 in good health.

This chain links TRBV29-1 with TRBJ2-3; D is uncertain. Germline lookup yields CDR1 SQVTM and CDR2 ANQGSEA. The V and J ends lost 5 bases and 2 bases respectively, with 8 bases between them. The CDR3 is made up of 12 amino acids. The CDR3 coding sequence is TGCAGCGTTAGTACGGACACAGATACGCAGTATTTT. Amino acid sequence: CSVSTDTDTQYF.

V usage is TRBV7-8 and J usage is TRBJ2-7; 10 bases are a match to TRBD2. Trimming at V came to 3 bases and at J to 7 bases, leaving 6 bases not matched to a gene. The CDR3 extends over 14 amino acids. Germline CDR1 reads SGHVS; CDR2 reads FQNEAQ. CDR3 in DNA: TGTGCCAGCAGCTTGTTTAGCGGGAGGTGTGAGCAGTACTTC. The encoded protein is CASSLFSGRCEQYF.

This clonotype was recorded a few times. This chain links TRBV25-1 with TRBJ1-4; D not resolved. The CDR3 totals 14 residues. Looked up from germline, CDR1 is MGHDK and CDR2 is SYGVNS. The V and J ends lost 4 bases and 6 bases respectively, with 12 bases between them. CDR3 DNA: TGTGCCAGCAGTGGGGCCTTTGGGGATGAAAAACTGTTTTTT. This codes for CASSGAFGDEKLFF.

The chain carries TRBV20-1 and TRBJ2-3; D is unclear. Trimming stripped 0 bases from V and 2 bases from J, with 6 bases between. This CDR3 contains 13 residues. CDR1 is DFQATT, CDR2 SNEGSKA, per germline (reference sequence). The CDR3 reads CSARDGFTDTQYF. CDR3 coding DNA: TGCAGTGCTAGAGATGGGTTCACAGATACGCAGTATTTT.

The CDR3 loop reads CASSQDYYRSQETQYF. The CDR3 DNA sequence: TGTGCCAGCAGCCAAGATTACTATAGGAGTCAAGAGACCCAGTACTTC. The chain has TRBV3-1 and TRBJ2-5; D gene uncertain. Germline V CDR1 and CDR2: LGHDT, YNNKEL (reference sequence). The CDR3 length is 16 residues. V lost 0 bases and J 2 bases, leaving 13 bases between the germline ends.

This clonotype appeared many times. V gene TRBV7-2 combines with J gene TRBJ1-2; D is undetermined. The ends were cut back, 4 bases at V and 3 bases at J, with 9 bases in the middle. Looked up from germline, CDR1 is SGHTA and CDR2 is FQGNSA. This CDR3 contains 13 residues. The CDR3: CASSYDGDYGYTF. The CDR3 DNA sequence: TGTGCCAGCAGCTACGACGGGGACTATGGCTACACCTTC.

The chain employs TRBV6-5 and TRBJ1-5; 9 bases fit TRBD1. This CDR3 region has 16 residues. The trim removed 6 bases at V and 2 bases at J, leaving 8 bases unmatched. CDR1 MNHEY and CDR2 SVGAGI come from the germline V gene. CDR3 region: CASSYRDRARNQPQHF. In DNA, the CDR3 is TGTGCCAGCAGCTACCGGGACAGGGCCCGCAATCAGCCCCAGCATTTT.

This clonotype was seen a few times. The V call is TRBV15, the J call TRBJ1-1, with D tentatively TRBD1 (5 bases). Trimming stripped 3 bases from V and 1 base from J, with 6 bases between. CDR3 length: 13 residues. Germline CDR1 is LNHNV and CDR2 is YYDKDF (reference sequence). The CDR3 is CATSRGENTEAFF. As DNA, the CDR3 is TGTGCCACCAGCAGGGGGGAGAACACTGAAGCTTTCTTT.

The V call is TRBV3-1, the J call TRBJ1-2, with 7 bases aligning to TRBD1. This CDR3 contains 17 residues. After removal of 4 bases from V and 1 base from J, the junction contained 12 bases not matched to a gene. From germline, CDR1 is LGHDT and CDR2 YNNKEL (reference sequence). The CDR3 is CASSPFLQGTLNYGYTF. DNA of the CDR3: TGTGCCAGCAGCCCGTTCCTACAGGGGACCCTTAACTATGGCTACACCTTC.

Details on this clonotype: One junction end does not reproduce the germline sequence, and a read error may be involved. The rearrangement uses TRBV29-1 and TRBJ2-3; TRBD1 aligns across 7 bases. Germline values: CDR1 SQVTM, CDR2 ANQGSEA. This CDR3 region has 15 residues. The CDR3, as DNA: TGCAGCGCTCTAAAACAGGGGAATCCGACAGATATGCAGTATTTT. It yields the protein CSALKQGNPTDMQYF.

A few counts support this clonotype. V and J are TRBV20-1 and TRBJ1-1; weak D call: TRBD1 (6 bases). Germline-derived CDR1 and CDR2 are DFQATT and SNEGSKA (reference sequence). This CDR3 contains 17 residues. Trimming took off 5 bases at V and 0 bases at J, with 22 bases between the two ends. CDR3 loop: CSAPRNRAGVLNTEAFF. In nucleotides, the CDR3 is TGCAGTGCTCCCCGAAACAGGGCGGGTGTATTGAACACTGAAGCTTTCTTT.

There are a few counts of this clonotype. The chain couples TRBV10-3 to TRBJ2-3, with 7 nucleotides matching TRBD1. J gave up 0 bases and V 3 bases, and 3 bases lay outside the gene matches. There are 15 residues in the CDR3. Looked up from germline, CDR1 is ENHRY and CDR2 is SYGVKD. The CDR3 nucleotides read TGTGCCATCAGTGACCCGGGACAGAGCACAGATACGCAGTATTTT. Translated: CAISDPGQSTDTQYF.

This clonotype was found once. V gene TRBV6-6 combines with J gene TRBJ2-7; D possibly uses TRBD1 or TRBD2 (5 bases each). Germline V gene data show CDR1 as MNHNY and CDR2 as SVGAGI (reference sequence). This CDR3 comprises 15 residues. Trimming took 6 bases from V and 5 from J, leaving 20 bases between them. This CDR3 reads CASSLGDRTVDEQYF. The CDR3 DNA reads TGTGCCAGCAGCCTGGGGGACCGCACGGTTGACGAGCAGTACTTC.